One sample yielded the 26 T cell receptor beta chains listed below, sequenced in a study of T cells in localized non-small cell lung cancer. Sequencing used immunoSEQ multiplex PCR; TCRdb keeps in-frame clones, though not all of them. The sample records some 51,000 clones, 70% to 90% being singletons. The sequences come from peripheral blood, collected before any cancer treatment. Source of these receptors: a woman aged 40 to 75 with stage I lung adenocarcinoma.

J is TRBJ2-3 and V is TRBV29-1, with TRBD1 matching over 8 bases. Trimming took 5 bases from V and 0 from J; bases not matched to a gene: 7. This CDR3 is 15 amino acids long. Germline V CDR1 and CDR2: SQVTM, ANQGSEA. Written as DNA, the CDR3 is TGCAGCGTTAAGTTTGGGACAGGTAGCACAGATACGCAGTATTTT. Residues: CSVKFGTGSTDTQYF.

V is TRBV5-6 and J is TRBJ2-2, with D possibly being TRBD2 (6 bases). V gave up 0 bases and J gave up 7 bases, with 13 bases separating them. The CDR3 runs to 15 residues. Germline values: CDR1 SGHDT, CDR2 YYEEEE. CDR3 amino acids: CASSLASPRGGELFF. Written as DNA, the CDR3 is TGTGCCAGCAGCTTGGCGTCCCCGCGGGGCGGGGAGCTGTTTTTT.

This chain links TRBV5-6 with TRBJ1-5; no clear D gene. V gave up 0 bases and J gave up 3 bases, with 7 bases separating them. The CDR3 loop spans 14 amino acids. Germline assignment: CDR1 SGHDT and CDR2 YYEEEE. CDR3 nucleotide sequence: TGTGCCAGCAGCTTGGACGGATACAATCAGCCCCAGCATTTT. It encodes CASSLDGYNQPQHF.

This clone was recorded a few times. The junction and the germline gene differ at one end; a read error may be behind it. The chain uses TRBV7-7 and TRBJ2-1; TRBD2 might be the D (5 bases). There are 19 residues in the CDR3. Looked up from germline, CDR1 is SSHAT and CDR2 is FNYEAQ (reference sequence). The CDR3 spells CASSPLAGSQLATLHEQFF. The DNA of the CDR3 is TGTGCTAGCAGCCCCCTGGCGGGCAGCCAACTGGCAACCCTGCATGAGCAGTTCTTC. Combining the CDR3 with reference TRBV7-7 and TRBJ2-1 gives the whole variable domain GAGVSQSPRYKVTKRGQDVTLRCDPISSHATLYWYQQALGQGPEFLTYFNYEAQPDKSGLPSDRFSAERPEGSISTLTIQRTEQRDSAMYRCASSPLAGSQLATLHEQFFGPGTRLTVL.

The V gene is TRBV10-3, the J gene TRBJ2-2; D possibly corresponds to TRBD2 (7 bases). This CDR3 contains 14 residues. V was cut by 4 bases and J by 9 bases, with 15 bases left in between. Germline-derived CDR1 and CDR2 are ENHRY and SYGVKD. The CDR3 sequence is CAISGYAGAWELFF. Here the CDR3 DNA reads TGTGCCATCAGTGGATATGCGGGGGCTTGGGAGCTGTTTTTT.

The chain employs TRBV19 and TRBJ1-4; the D gene is possibly TRBD1 (6 bases). Trimming took off 3 bases at V and 2 bases at J, with 13 bases between the two ends. Germline CDR1 LNHDA, CDR2 SQIVND (reference sequence). The length of the CDR3 is 16 residues. CDR3: CASSIGGALTNEKLFF. In DNA form, the CDR3 reads TGTGCCAGTAGTATCGGGGGGGCTCTTACTAATGAAAAACTGTTTTTT. Looking up the rest from reference TRBV19 and TRBJ1-4 gives the full variable domain: DGGITQSPKYLFRKEGQNVTLSCEQNLNHDAMYWYRQDPGQGLRLIYYSQIVNDFQKGDIAEGYSVSREKKESFPLTVTSAQKNPTAFYLCASSIGGALTNEKLFFGSGTQLSVL.

The chain is built from TRBV7-8 and TRBJ2-3, with TRBD2 identical over 14 bases. Unmatched junction bases numbered 3, after V lost 3 bases and J lost 4 bases. CDR1 is SGHVS and CDR2 is FQNEAQ in the germline V gene. The CDR3 runs to 16 residues. The DNA of the CDR3 is TGTGCCAGCAGCTTGCGGACTAGCGGGGGGCCAGATACGCAGTATTTT. It codes for CASSLRTSGGPDTQYF.

The chain couples TRBV9 to TRBJ1-1; D is perhaps TRBD1 (6 bases). In germline, CDR1 is SGDLS, CDR2 YYNGEE. V lost 3 bases, J lost 5 bases, and 17 bases lay in between. The CDR3 length is 15 residues. CDR3 bases: TGTGCCAGCAGCGGACCGACAGGTTTAGAGACTGAAGCTTTCTTT. Amino acid sequence: CASSGPTGLETEAFF.

The gene calls are TRBV27 and TRBJ2-1; 11 bases fit TRBD2. CDR3 length equals 15 residues. J lost 5 bases, V lost 3 bases, and 3 bases had no gene match. Germline values: CDR1 MNHEY, CDR2 SMNVEV (reference sequence). Written as DNA, the CDR3 is TGTGCCAGCAGTTTCTTGACTAGCGGGGACAATGAGCAGTTCTTC. Encoded protein: CASSFLTSGDNEQFF.

The V call is TRBV7-2, the J call TRBJ1-2; TRBD1 is a possible D gene (5 bases). Germline assignment: CDR1 SGHTA and CDR2 FQGNSA. The CDR3 sequence is 14 residues long. V was clipped by 5 bases and J by 1 base, with 11 bases between them. CDR3 sequence reads: CASSPRGGNYGYTF. The DNA of the CDR3 is TGTGCCAGCAGCCCCCGGGGGGGTAACTATGGCTACACCTTC.

J is TRBJ1-2 and V is TRBV29-1; 7 bases line up with TRBD1. Trimming at V came to 6 bases and at J to 4 bases, leaving 8 bases not matched to a gene. Germline CDR1 is SQVTM and CDR2 is ANQGSEA. The CDR3 consists of 13 residues. CDR3 coding DNA: TGCAGCGTCGATGACAGGGCGGGCTATGGCTACACCTTC. Protein sequence: CSVDDRAGYGYTF.

V gene TRBV10-3 combines with J gene TRBJ1-3; D remains unclear. The CDR3 loop spans 15 amino acids. Germline V gene sequence: CDR1 ENHRY, CDR2 SYGVKD. V lost 3 bases, J lost 4 bases, and 13 bases lay in between. The CDR3 DNA follows: TGTGCCATCAGTGACTCAAGGCCTGAGGGAAACACCATATATTTT. It codes for CAISDSRPEGNTIYF.

J is TRBJ2-1 and V is TRBV6-5; D remains ambiguous. Deletions cut 6 bases from V and 7 bases from J, with 19 bases between. This CDR3 region has 15 residues. Germline lookup yields CDR1 MNHEY and CDR2 SVGAGI. The CDR3 is CASSLKQTGLNEQFF. Written as DNA, the CDR3 is TGTGCCAGCAGCCTCAAGCAGACTGGTTTGAATGAGCAGTTCTTC.

The chain joins TRBV7-9 to TRBJ2-7, with 7 bases matching TRBD1. The CDR3 has 15 amino acids. Losses at the gene ends were 1 base for V and 7 bases for J; bases not matched to a gene: 10. Per germline, CDR1 SEHNR and CDR2 FQNEAQ (reference sequence). The CDR3: CASSLGQGPSAEQYF. CDR3 DNA sequence: TGTGCCAGCAGCTTAGGACAGGGCCCCTCGGCGGAGCAGTACTTC.

V usage is TRBV30 and J usage is TRBJ1-1; D ambiguous. V dropped 1 base and J dropped 1 base, with 4 bases sitting between them. The germline V gene encodes CDR1 GTSNPN and CDR2 SVGIG (reference sequence). The CDR3 runs to 12 residues. CDR3 protein: CAWSDRNTEAFF. The CDR3, as DNA: TGTGCCTGGAGTGACAGGAACACTGAAGCTTTCTTT.

For the CDR3, the DNA is TGCGCCAGCAGCCTCGAAGGGTCGGGTGAAGCTTTCTTT. This gives the protein CASSLEGSGEAFF. The genes are TRBV4-3 and TRBJ1-1; no firm D call. The CDR3 is 13 amino acids. Deletions cut 4 bases from V and 7 bases from J, with 13 bases between. Germline V gene sequence: CDR1 LGHNA, CDR2 YSLEER.

The J gene is TRBJ2-5, the V gene TRBV29-1, with 9 bases identical to TRBD1. V lost 7 bases, J lost 4 bases, and 4 bases stayed unmatched. This CDR3 has 12 amino acids. Germline values: CDR1 SQVTM, CDR2 ANQGSEA. The CDR3 DNA follows: TGCAGCGCCCGACAGGGGGGAGAGACCCAGTACTTC. Translation gives CSARQGGETQYF.

This clone was picked up a small number of times. CDR3 in DNA: TGTGCCAGCAGCACGCCGCTAGCGGGGGGTTCTTACGAGCAGTACTTC. The encoded protein is CASSTPLAGGSYEQYF. V gene TRBV7-6 combines with J gene TRBJ2-7, with TRBD2 identical over 11 bases. This CDR3 comprises 16 residues. Germline assignment: CDR1 SGHVS and CDR2 FNYEAQ. Losses at the gene ends were 5 bases for V and 4 bases for J; bases not matched to a gene: 10. The entire variable domain, with the rest obtained from reference TRBV7-6 and TRBJ2-7, is as follows: GAGVSQSPRYKVTKRGQDVALRCDPISGHVSLYWYRQALGQGPEFLTYFNYEAQQDKSGLPNDRFSAERPEGSISTLTIQRTEQRDSAMYRCASSTPLAGGSYEQYFGPGTRLTVT.

The V and J genes are TRBV19 and TRBJ1-1; TRBD1 aligns across 7 bases. Germline CDR1 reads LNHDA; CDR2 reads SQIVND (reference sequence). The CDR3 loop spans 14 amino acids. The V gene end was trimmed by 3 bases and the J gene end by 2 bases; junction bases not matched to a gene: 3. The DNA for the CDR3 is TGTGCCAGTAGTATGATAGGGGGCAACACTGAAGCTTTCTTT. Translating it yields CASSMIGGNTEAFF. The complete variable domain, with remaining parts taken from reference TRBV19 and TRBJ1-1, reads DGGITQSPKYLFRKEGQNVTLSCEQNLNHDAMYWYRQDPGQGLRLIYYSQIVNDFQKGDIAEGYSVSREKKESFPLTVTSAQKNPTAFYLCASSMIGGNTEAFFGQGTRLTVV.

The V call is TRBV2, the J call TRBJ2-5; 8 nucleotides line up with TRBD2. Germline CDR1 SNHLY, CDR2 FYNNEI. J was trimmed by 2 bases and V by 7 bases; bases with no gene match: 9. This CDR3 is 15 amino acids long. The CDR3 DNA follows: TGTGCCAGCACGAGCGGGGGACTCCATCAAGAGACCCAGTACTTC. Amino acid sequence: CASTSGGLHQETQYF.

The rearrangement links TRBV18 to TRBJ2-3; D possibly corresponds to TRBD1 (5 bases). Trimming took 2 bases from V and 4 from J, leaving 7 bases between them. The CDR3 runs 13 residues. Germline V lookup: CDR1 KGHSH, CDR2 LQKENI. The CDR3 nucleotides are TGTGCCAGCTCACCATTAGGGGCAGATACGCAGTATTTT. Translated: CASSPLGADTQYF.

V gene TRBV5-6 combines with J gene TRBJ1-5; D gene ambiguous. The V gene's germline CDR1 is SGHDT and CDR2 YYEEEE. The V end lost 2 bases, the J end lost 4 bases, and 4 bases lay between the germline ends. The CDR3 covers 12 residues. CDR3 DNA sequence: TGTGCCAGCAGCTTTCAGAATCAGCCCCAGCATTTT. This gives the protein CASSFQNQPQHF.

The J gene is TRBJ1-5, the V gene TRBV30; D perhaps matches TRBD1 (6 bases). The CDR3 runs to 14 residues. Trimming took 0 bases from V and 2 from J, leaving 8 bases between them. The V gene's germline CDR1 is GTSNPN and CDR2 SVGIG (reference sequence). CDR3: CAWSVAGGNQPQHF. As DNA, the CDR3 is TGTGCCTGGAGTGTAGCAGGGGGCAATCAGCCCCAGCATTTT.

J is TRBJ2-7 and V is TRBV4-1, with 9 bases that match TRBD1. V was pared by 5 bases and J by 3 bases, with 17 bases of the junction left unmatched. Germline V lookup: CDR1 MGHRA, CDR2 YSYEKL. This CDR3 contains 18 residues. The CDR3 reads CASSETSMGTGGLYEQYF. The CDR3 DNA is TGCGCCAGCAGCGAAACGTCAATGGGTACAGGGGGCCTCTACGAGCAGTACTTC.

The V and J genes are TRBV19 and TRBJ2-3; the match to TRBD1 covers 7 bases. The V gene end was trimmed by 7 bases and the J gene end by 0 bases; junction bases not matched to a gene: 10. CDR1 and CDR2 from the germline V gene are LNHDA and SQIVND (reference sequence). The CDR3 sequence is 16 residues long. CDR3 bases: TGTGCCAGTACCCAATCAACAGGGGTCAGCACAGATACGCAGTATTTT. Residues: CASTQSTGVSTDTQYF.

The CDR3 region is CASSLDTGGEAFF. The DNA for the CDR3 is TGTGCCAGCAGCTTGGATACGGGTGGTGAAGCTTTCTTT. V is TRBV7-8 and J is TRBJ1-1, with no clear D. The CDR3 loop spans 13 amino acids. V gave up 3 bases and J gave up 7 bases, with 12 bases separating them. CDR1 is SGHVS and CDR2 is FQNEAQ in the germline V gene.